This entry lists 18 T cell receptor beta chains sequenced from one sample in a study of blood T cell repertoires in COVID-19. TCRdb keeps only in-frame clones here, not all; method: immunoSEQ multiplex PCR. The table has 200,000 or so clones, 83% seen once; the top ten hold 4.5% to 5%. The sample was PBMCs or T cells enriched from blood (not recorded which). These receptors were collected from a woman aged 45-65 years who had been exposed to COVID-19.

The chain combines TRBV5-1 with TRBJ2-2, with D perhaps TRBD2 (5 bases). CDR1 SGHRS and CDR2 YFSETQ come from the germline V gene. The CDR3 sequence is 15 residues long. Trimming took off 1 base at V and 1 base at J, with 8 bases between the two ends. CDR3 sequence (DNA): TGCGCCAGCAGCTTGTCGGCGGGGAACACCGGGGAGCTGTTTTTT. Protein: CASSLSAGNTGELFF.

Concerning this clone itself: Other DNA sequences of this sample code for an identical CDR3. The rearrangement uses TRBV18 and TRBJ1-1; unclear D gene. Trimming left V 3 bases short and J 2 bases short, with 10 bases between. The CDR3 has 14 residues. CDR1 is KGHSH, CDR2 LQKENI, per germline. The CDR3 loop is CASSPRAGNTEAFF. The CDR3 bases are TGTGCCAGCTCACCTCGGGCGGGAAACACTGAAGCTTTCTTT.

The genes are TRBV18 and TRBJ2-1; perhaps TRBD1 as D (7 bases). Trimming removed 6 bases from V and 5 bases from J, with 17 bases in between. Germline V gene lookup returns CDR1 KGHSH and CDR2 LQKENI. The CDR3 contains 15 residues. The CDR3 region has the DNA TGTGCCAGCTCGTCAGGGGGAGGTACACACAATGAGCAGTTCTTC. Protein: CASSSGGGTHNEQFF.

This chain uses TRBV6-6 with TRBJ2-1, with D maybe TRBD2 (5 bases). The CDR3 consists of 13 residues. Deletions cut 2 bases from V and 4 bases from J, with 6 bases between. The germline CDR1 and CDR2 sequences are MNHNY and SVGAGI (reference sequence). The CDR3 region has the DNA TGTGCCAGCAGTTACGAGGGTTACAATGAGCAGTTCTTC. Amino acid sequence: CASSYEGYNEQFF.

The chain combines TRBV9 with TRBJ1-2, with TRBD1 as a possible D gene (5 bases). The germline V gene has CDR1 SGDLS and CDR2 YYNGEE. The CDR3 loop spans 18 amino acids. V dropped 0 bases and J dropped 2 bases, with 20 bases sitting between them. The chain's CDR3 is CASSVGGRGAGPNYGYTF. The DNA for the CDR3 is TGTGCCAGCAGCGTAGGGGGACGCGGGGCAGGGCCCAACTATGGCTACACCTTC.

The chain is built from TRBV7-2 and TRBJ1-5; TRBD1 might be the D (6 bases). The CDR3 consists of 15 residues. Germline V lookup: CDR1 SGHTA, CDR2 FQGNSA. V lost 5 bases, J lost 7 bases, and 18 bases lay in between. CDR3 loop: CASSAQGGKVQPQHF. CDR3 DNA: TGTGCCAGCAGCGCACAGGGAGGGAAGGTGCAGCCCCAGCATTTT.

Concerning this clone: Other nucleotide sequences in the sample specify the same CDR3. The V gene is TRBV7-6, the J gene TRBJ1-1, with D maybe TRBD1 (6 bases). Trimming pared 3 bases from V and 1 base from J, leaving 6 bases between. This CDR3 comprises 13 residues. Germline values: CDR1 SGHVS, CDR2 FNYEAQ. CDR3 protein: CASSLGQNTEAFF. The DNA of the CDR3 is TGTGCCAGCAGCTTGGGACAGAACACTGAAGCTTTCTTT.

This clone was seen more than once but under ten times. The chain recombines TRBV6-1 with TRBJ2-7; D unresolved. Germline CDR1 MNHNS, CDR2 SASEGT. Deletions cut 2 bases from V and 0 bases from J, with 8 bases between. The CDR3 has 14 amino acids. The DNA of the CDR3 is TGTGCCAGCAGTGAATTACGGAGCTCCTACGAGCAGTACTTC. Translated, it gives CASSELRSSYEQYF.

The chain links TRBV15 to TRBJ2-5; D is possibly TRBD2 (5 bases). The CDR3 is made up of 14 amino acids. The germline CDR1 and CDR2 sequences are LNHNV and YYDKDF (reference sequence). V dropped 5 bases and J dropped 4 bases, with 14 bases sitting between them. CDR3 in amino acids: CATSEGSPPETQYF. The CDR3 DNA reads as TGTGCCACCAGCGAGGGTAGCCCTCCAGAGACCCAGTACTTC.

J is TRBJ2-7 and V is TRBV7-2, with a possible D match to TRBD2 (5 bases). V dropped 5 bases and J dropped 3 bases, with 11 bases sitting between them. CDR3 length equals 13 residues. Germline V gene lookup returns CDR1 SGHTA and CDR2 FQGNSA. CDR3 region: CASSARGGYEQYF. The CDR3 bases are TGTGCCAGCAGCGCCCGGGGTGGCTACGAGCAGTACTTC.

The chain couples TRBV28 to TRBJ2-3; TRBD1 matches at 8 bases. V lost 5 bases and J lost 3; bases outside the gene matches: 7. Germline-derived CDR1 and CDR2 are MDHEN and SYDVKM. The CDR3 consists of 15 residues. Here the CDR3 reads CASSPRDRLTDTQYF. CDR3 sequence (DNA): TGTGCCAGCAGTCCACGGGACAGGCTAACAGATACGCAGTATTTT. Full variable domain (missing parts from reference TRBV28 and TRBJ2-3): DVKVTQSSRYLVKRTGEKVFLECVQDMDHENMFWYRQDPGLGLRLIYFSYDVKMKEKGDIPEGYSVSREKKERFSLILESASTNQTSMYLCASSPRDRLTDTQYFGPGTRLTVL.

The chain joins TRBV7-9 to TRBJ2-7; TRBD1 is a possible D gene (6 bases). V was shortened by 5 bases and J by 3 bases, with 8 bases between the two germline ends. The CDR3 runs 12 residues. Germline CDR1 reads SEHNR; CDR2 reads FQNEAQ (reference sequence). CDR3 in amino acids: CASSQQGYEQYF. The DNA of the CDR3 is TGTGCCAGCAGCCAACAGGGCTACGAGCAGTACTTC.

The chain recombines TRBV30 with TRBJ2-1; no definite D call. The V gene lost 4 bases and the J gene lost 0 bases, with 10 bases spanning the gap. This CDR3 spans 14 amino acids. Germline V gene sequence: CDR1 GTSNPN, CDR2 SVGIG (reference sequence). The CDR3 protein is CAWITILSYNEQFF. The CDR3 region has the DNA TGTGCCTGGATAACTATCCTCTCCTACAATGAGCAGTTCTTC.

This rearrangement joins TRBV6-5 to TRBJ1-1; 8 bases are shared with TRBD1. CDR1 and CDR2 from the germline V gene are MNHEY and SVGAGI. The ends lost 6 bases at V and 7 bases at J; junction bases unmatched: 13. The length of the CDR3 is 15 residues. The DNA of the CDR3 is TGTGCCAGCAGGTTAACAGGGGGGGAACCCTTTGAAGCTTTCTTT. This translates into CASRLTGGEPFEAFF.

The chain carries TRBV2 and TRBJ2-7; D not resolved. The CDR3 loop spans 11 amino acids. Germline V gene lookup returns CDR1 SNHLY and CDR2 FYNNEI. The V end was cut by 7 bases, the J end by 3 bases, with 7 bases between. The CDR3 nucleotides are TGTGCCAGCAAAGAGGTCTACGAGCAGTACTTC. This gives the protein CASKEVYEQYF.

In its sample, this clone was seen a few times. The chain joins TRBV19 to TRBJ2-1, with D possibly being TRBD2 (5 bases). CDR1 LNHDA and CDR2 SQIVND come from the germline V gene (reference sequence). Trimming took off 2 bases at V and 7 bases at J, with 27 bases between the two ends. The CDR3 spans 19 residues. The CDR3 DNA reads TGTGCCAGTAGTATACCCGTGACCCTCGGACTGAAAAGTAGGAATGAGCAGTTCTTC. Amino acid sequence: CASSIPVTLGLKSRNEQFF. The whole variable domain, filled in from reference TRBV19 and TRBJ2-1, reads DGGITQSPKYLFRKEGQNVTLSCEQNLNHDAMYWYRQDPGQGLRLIYYSQIVNDFQKGDIAEGYSVSREKKESFPLTVTSAQKNPTAFYLCASSIPVTLGLKSRNEQFFGPGTRLTVL.

The CDR3 spells CASSQDIARANTGELFF. The CDR3 nucleotides are TGCGCCAGCAGCCAAGATATCGCCAGGGCGAACACCGGGGAGCTGTTTTTT. The chain carries TRBV4-3 and TRBJ2-2, with a tentative D call TRBD1 (5 bases). Germline CDR1 reads LGHNA; CDR2 reads YSLEER. The V end was cut by 0 bases, the J end by 0 bases, with 11 bases between. The CDR3 covers 17 residues.

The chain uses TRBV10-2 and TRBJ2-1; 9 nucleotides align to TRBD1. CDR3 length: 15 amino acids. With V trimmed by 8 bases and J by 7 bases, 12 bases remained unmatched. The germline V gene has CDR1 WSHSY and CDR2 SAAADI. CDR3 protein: CASRPGTGLSNEQFF. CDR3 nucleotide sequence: TGCGCCAGCCGACCCGGGACAGGGCTCAGTAATGAGCAGTTCTTC.